This TCR beta chain was sequenced in a study of blood T cell repertoires in COVID-19. Profiling relied on immunoSEQ multiplex PCR, and the TCRdb table lists in-frame clones only, not all of them. Here the sample spans some 670,000 clones, just under 90% being singletons. CDR1 is SGHKS and CDR2 is YYEKEE in the germline V gene (reference sequence). The CDR3 sequence is 16 residues long. V trimming: 0 bases; J trimming: 4 bases; junction bases outside the gene matches: 2. This TCR came from a woman under 30 with acute or convalescent COVID-19. The genes are TRBV5-5 and TRBJ2-1, with 12 bases matching TRBD2. The sample was peripheral blood. CDR3 DNA sequence: TGTGCCAGCAGCTTGGGACTAGCGGGGGTTTACAATGAGCAGTTCTTC. Translated, it gives CASSLGLAGVYNEQFF.